These T cell receptor beta chains were read from a single sample in a study of CD8 T cells in Susac syndrome. TCRdb itself ran the immunoSEQ multiplex PCR reads through MiXCR, one entry per CDR3 protein. The table shows some 160,000 distinct CDR3 sequences, with approximately 95% occurring only once. Sample: CD8+ T cells from PBMCs. The receptor source for this set is a human donor with multiple sclerosis. Both conserved end residues are part of each CDR3. A D gene is named only where the DNA matches it firmly. Clone size is stated in some rows and not others, as once, few, many or a class when expanded.

V: TRBV29-1
D: NA
size: NA
J: TRBJ2-7
DNA: TGCAGCGTGGGGGCGCAGGGCCTCTACGAGCAGTACTTC
CDR3: CSVGAQGLYEQYF

V: TRBV29-1
D: NA
size: NA
J: TRBJ1-2
DNA: TGCAGCGGAACGCACATGGATGGCTACACCTTC
CDR3: CSGTHMDGYTF

V: TRBV5-1
D: NA
size: NA
J: TRBJ1-1
DNA: TGCGCCAGCAGCTTGGGCGCAGGTGACGAAGCTTTCTTT
CDR3: CASSLGAGDEAFF

V: TRBV3-1
D: TRBD1
size: NA
J: TRBJ2-3
DNA: TGTGCCAGCAGCCCACCGACAGGGGTGGTTGGAGATACGCAGTATTTT
CDR3: CASSPPTGVVGDTQYF

V: TRBV5-6
D: NA
size: once
J: TRBJ1-1
DNA: TGTGCCAGCAGCTTGGAAGGGGCCTTGGTTACTGAAGCTTTCTTT
CDR3: CASSLEGALVTEAFF

V: TRBV5-1
D: NA
size: NA
J: TRBJ2-3
DNA: TGCGCCAGCAGAGACGACTCGGCAGATACGCAGTATTTT
CDR3: CASRDDSADTQYF

V: TRBV20-1
D: NA
size: NA
J: TRBJ2-1
DNA: TGCAGTGCTAGGCGGGGCAACTACAATGAGCAGTTCTTC
CDR3: CSARRGNYNEQFF

V: TRBV10-3
D: NA
size: NA
J: TRBJ2-5
DNA: TGTGCCATCAGTGCCCAGGACAACCAAGAGACCCAGTACTTC
CDR3: CAISAQDNQETQYF

V: TRBV3-1
D: NA
size: NA
J: TRBJ1-2
DNA: TGTGCCAGCAGCCCCGGCGGGGTTCATGGCTACACCTTC
CDR3: CASSPGGVHGYTF

V: TRBV27
D: NA
size: NA
J: TRBJ1-5
DNA: TGTGCCAGCAGTTTGTCCGGAAATCAGCCCCAGCATTTT
CDR3: CASSLSGNQPQHF

V: TRBV7-6
D: TRBD2
size: NA
J: TRBJ2-3
DNA: TGTGCCAGCAGCCCGTTCGCTAGCGGGGGTAGGGAAGATACGCAGTATTTT
CDR3: CASSPFASGGREDTQYF

V: TRBV28
D: NA
size: NA
J: TRBJ2-7
DNA: TGTGCCAGCAGCCCACCCTACTACGAGCAGTACTTC
CDR3: CASSPPYYEQYF

V: TRBV28
D: TRBD2
size: NA
J: TRBJ2-7
DNA: TGTGCCAGCAGTTTCGGGACTAGCGGGCCTACCTACGAGCAGTACTTC
CDR3: CASSFGTSGPTYEQYF

V: TRBV7-9
D: NA
size: NA
J: TRBJ2-2
DNA: TGTGCCAGCAGCTTGGCTATCGGGGAGCTGTTTTTT
CDR3: CASSLAIGELFF

V: TRBV29-1
D: NA
size: NA
J: TRBJ1-1
DNA: TGCAGCGCCTGGGGAGCTGAAGCTTTCTTT
CDR3: CSAWGAEAFF

V: TRBV12-3/TRBV12-4
D: NA
size: NA
J: TRBJ2-2
DNA: TGTGCCACTCCGAACAGGGTCCACACCGGGGAGCTGTTTTTT
CDR3: CATPNRVHTGELFF

V: TRBV20-1
D: NA
size: NA
J: TRBJ2-2
DNA: TGCAGTGCTAGGGACCCCGGGATTACGAACGGGGAGCTGTTTTTT
CDR3: CSARDPGITNGELFF

V: TRBV29-1
D: NA
size: NA
J: TRBJ2-1
DNA: TGCAGCGTTGAAAATAGTAGCCCTTACAATGAGCAGTTCTTC
CDR3: CSVENSSPYNEQFF

V: TRBV27
D: NA
size: NA
J: TRBJ1-5
DNA: TGTGCCAGCAGTTGGGTCGGGGGTAGCAATCAGCCCCAGCATTTT
CDR3: CASSWVGGSNQPQHF

V: TRBV10-3
D: TRBD1
size: NA
J: TRBJ2-7
DNA: TGTGCCATCAGTGAGGGGGACAGGCCGAACGAGCAGTACTTC
CDR3: CAISEGDRPNEQYF

V: TRBV29-1
D: NA
size: NA
J: TRBJ2-7
DNA: TGCAGCGTTGTTGGGCCCCTAACCTACGAGCAGTACTTC
CDR3: CSVVGPLTYEQYF

V: TRBV11-2
D: NA
size: NA
J: TRBJ1-2
DNA: TGTGCCAGCAGCTTGGGAAGGGATGGCTACACCTTC
CDR3: CASSLGRDGYTF

V: TRBV2
D: TRBD2
size: NA
J: TRBJ2-1
DNA: TGTGCCAGCAGTGCCGGGGTTGAAAGCGGGAGGATACTCCACAATGAGCAGTTCTTC
CDR3: CASSAGVESGRILHNEQFF

V: TRBV7-9
D: TRBD1
size: once
J: TRBJ1-1
DNA: TGTGCCAGCAGATTAACAGGGGACATGAACACTGAAGCTTTCTTT
CDR3: CASRLTGDMNTEAFF

V: TRBV4-1
D: TRBD1
size: NA
J: TRBJ2-7
DNA: TGCGCCAGCAGCCAAGCGGCGACAGGGGGCTACGAGCAGTACTTC
CDR3: CASSQAATGGYEQYF

V: TRBV28
D: NA
size: NA
J: TRBJ2-7
DNA: TGTGCCAGTCAGGGACTGGGGGGCTACGAGCAGTACTTC
CDR3: CASQGLGGYEQYF

V: TRBV29-1
D: TRBD1
size: NA
J: TRBJ2-7
DNA: TGCAGCGTTGAGGATGACAGGGGTGACAACGAGCAGTACTTC
CDR3: CSVEDDRGDNEQYF

V: TRBV29-1
D: NA
size: few
J: TRBJ2-2
DNA: TGCAGCGTTGATAGGGAGAACACTGGGGAGCTGTTTTTT
CDR3: CSVDRENTGELFF

V: TRBV9
D: NA
size: NA
J: TRBJ2-3
DNA: TGTGCCAGCAGCCCTACGGGACACCTCACAGATACGCAGTATTTT
CDR3: CASSPTGHLTDTQYF

V: TRBV29-1
D: NA
size: NA
J: TRBJ2-2
DNA: TGCAGCGTCCACACAGGACCCGGGGAGCTGTTTTTT
CDR3: CSVHTGPGELFF

V: TRBV5-4
D: NA
size: NA
J: TRBJ2-5
DNA: TGTGCCAGCAGCTTGAAAGCTGAAGAGACCCAGTACTTC
CDR3: CASSLKAEETQYF

V: TRBV5-1
D: TRBD2
size: once
J: TRBJ2-7
DNA: TGCGCCAGCACCCGGACTAGCGGGAGAGACGAGCAGTACTTC
CDR3: CASTRTSGRDEQYF

V: TRBV13
D: NA
size: NA
J: TRBJ2-1
DNA: TGTGCCAGCAGCTTAACGGTCGTGAATGAGCAGTTCTTC
CDR3: CASSLTVVNEQFF

V: TRBV12-3/TRBV12-4
D: NA
size: NA
J: TRBJ2-5
DNA: TGTGCCAGCAGTCCCGGGGCGGGGGAGACCCAGTACTTC
CDR3: CASSPGAGETQYF

V: TRBV20-1
D: NA
size: NA
J: TRBJ2-5
DNA: TGCAGTGCTGGGGGTCGTGAAGTGACCCAGTACTTC
CDR3: CSAGGREVTQYF

V: TRBV7-8
D: NA
size: NA
J: TRBJ1-4
DNA: TGTGCCAGCAAGGATAAGACAACTAATGAAAAACTGTTTTTT
CDR3: CASKDKTTNEKLFF

V: TRBV3-1
D: NA
size: NA
J: TRBJ2-7
DNA: TGTGCCAGCAGCCAAGATCGGGCGATAACTGGGGACGAGCAGTACTTC
CDR3: CASSQDRAITGDEQYF

V: TRBV27
D: TRBD1
size: NA
J: TRBJ1-2
DNA: TGTGCCAGCAGTGGGCAGGGGGCGGGCTATGGCTACACCTTC
CDR3: CASSGQGAGYGYTF

V: TRBV6-5
D: NA
size: NA
J: TRBJ2-2
DNA: TGTGCCAGCAGCTCCTCCCCACTAGGAGTGGTTACCGGGGAGCTGTTTTTT
CDR3: CASSSSPLGVVTGELFF